What follows are 29 T cell receptor beta chains derived from one specimen sequenced in a study of blood T cell repertoires in COVID-19. Using immunoSEQ multiplex PCR, the repertoire was profiled, and TCRdb retains in-frame clones only, with some absent. This table holds 250,000 to 300,000 clones, about 90% found once. Sequencing was performed on PBMCs or T cells enriched from blood (not recorded which). Every receptor here comes from a human donor in a cohort exposed to, infected with or recovered from COVID-19 (not recorded which). The donor label of this sample is uncertain.

CDR3 residues: CASSYPAGEGQETQYF. For the CDR3, the DNA is TGTGCCAGCAGTTATCCCGCGGGAGAAGGTCAAGAGACCCAGTACTTC. The V and J genes are TRBV6-5 and TRBJ2-5, with 7 nucleotides matching TRBD2. This CDR3 has 16 amino acids. Losses at the gene ends were 3 bases for V and 2 bases for J; bases not matched to a gene: 9. Germline CDR1 and CDR2: MNHEY and SVGAGI.

The table lists this clone with a count of one. The rearrangement uses TRBV7-6 and TRBJ2-7, with 8 bases that match TRBD1. The CDR3 sequence is 15 residues long. Trimming removed 5 bases from V and 4 bases from J; junction bases left unmatched: 10. CDR1 and CDR2 (germline): SGHVS, FNYEAQ. Here the CDR3 reads CASSPGQGNSYEQYF. CDR3 DNA sequence: TGTGCCAGCAGCCCAGGACAGGGAAACTCTTACGAGCAGTACTTC.

This clone was counted once. The rearrangement links TRBV6-5 to TRBJ2-7; possible D gene TRBD1, 6 bases. Germline CDR1 MNHEY, CDR2 SVGAGI. Trimming pared 8 bases from V and 2 bases from J, leaving 16 bases between. The CDR3 is 14 residues long. CDR3 bases: TGTGCCAGCGATCCGCCTTACAGGGCCTACGAGCAGTACTTC. Its protein product is CASDPPYRAYEQYF.

For the CDR3, the DNA is TGCGCCAGCAGCCCAATGGCGGGGGCATACAATGAGCAGTTCTTC. This codes for CASSPMAGAYNEQFF. The chain recombines TRBV4-1 with TRBJ2-1; possible D gene TRBD2, 7 bases. V was cut by 4 bases and J by 4 bases, with 14 bases left in between. From germline, CDR1 is MGHRA and CDR2 YSYEKL. The CDR3 has 15 residues.

This chain joins TRBV4-1 and TRBJ2-1, with a tentative D call TRBD2 (6 bases). The CDR3 is 16 residues long. The germline V and J ends were trimmed by 1 base and 7 bases, with 17 bases remaining between them. Germline V gene data show CDR1 as MGHRA and CDR2 as YSYEKL. The CDR3 DNA reads TGCGCCAGCAGCCAAGTGATCGGGGGACCTCCTAATGAGCAGTTCTTC. Protein product: CASSQVIGGPPNEQFF.

The chain has TRBV13 and TRBJ2-5; TRBD2 matches 9 bases. Germline V gene data show CDR1 as PRHDT and CDR2 as FYEKMQ (reference sequence). V dropped 9 bases and J dropped 3; count of bases not matched to a gene: 8. The CDR3 length is 14 residues. The CDR3 nucleotides are TGTGCCAGTAGGGCAGGCGGGGGGGAAGAGACCCAGTACTTC. Translated: CASRAGGGEETQYF.

The chain links TRBV7-9 to TRBJ1-5; 9 bases are shared with TRBD1. Germline assignment: CDR1 SEHNR and CDR2 FQNEAQ (reference sequence). The CDR3 totals 15 residues. The V gene end was trimmed by 5 bases and the J gene end by 3 bases; junction bases not matched to a gene: 5. CDR3 region: CASSLGTGTNQPQHF. DNA for the CDR3: TGTGCCAGCAGCCTAGGGACAGGGACCAATCAGCCCCAGCATTTT.

V is TRBV7-9 and J is TRBJ2-3; no clear D. Looked up from germline, CDR1 is SEHNR and CDR2 is FQNEAQ (reference sequence). There are 15 residues in the CDR3. Trimming took off 5 bases at V and 0 bases at J, with 12 bases between the two ends. CDR3 protein: CASSDPLTSTDTQYF. CDR3 in DNA: TGTGCCAGCAGCGACCCTTTGACTAGCACAGATACGCAGTATTTT.

This chain links TRBV18 with TRBJ1-1, with unresolved D. The V gene lost 6 bases and the J gene lost 5 bases, with 19 bases spanning the gap. This CDR3 has 15 amino acids. The germline CDR1 and CDR2 sequences are KGHSH and LQKENI. CDR3 DNA: TGTGCCAGCTCCCCCGGACTGAATGGGATGACTGAAGCTTTCTTT. Translated, it gives CASSPGLNGMTEAFF.

This clone has more than one count but fewer than ten. The V call is TRBV4-1, the J call TRBJ1-1; 7 bases are shared with TRBD1. The CDR3 runs 14 residues. With 2 bases clipped from V and 5 bases from J, the junction kept 5 bases outside the gene matches. Germline CDR1 MGHRA, CDR2 YSYEKL. The CDR3 coding sequence is TGCGCCAGCAGCCAACCGACAGGGAGGACTGAAGCTTTCTTT. It is translated as CASSQPTGRTEAFF.

The genes are TRBV2 and TRBJ1-2, with a possible D match to TRBD1 (6 bases). The V end was cut by 6 bases, the J end by 7 bases, with 18 bases between. This CDR3 comprises 14 residues. Germline CDR1 reads SNHLY; CDR2 reads FYNNEI. CDR3 bases: TGTGCCAGCAGCTTAAAACAGGGCGTCTCTGGCTACACCTTC. The encoded protein is CASSLKQGVSGYTF.

The chain links TRBV5-6 to TRBJ1-2; tentatively, D is TRBD1 (6 bases). CDR1 is SGHDT and CDR2 is YYEEEE in the germline V gene. CDR3 size: 12 residues. The V gene lost 0 bases and the J gene lost 8 bases, with 8 bases spanning the gap. CDR3 nucleotide sequence: TGTGCCAGCAGCTTGGCTGGGGGCGGCTACACCTTC. Amino acid sequence: CASSLAGGGYTF.

V is TRBV20-1 and J is TRBJ1-2, with a possible D match to TRBD1 (5 bases). The ends were cut back, 3 bases at V and 6 bases at J, with 14 bases in the middle. This CDR3 is 13 amino acids long. In germline, CDR1 is DFQATT, CDR2 SNEGSKA (reference sequence). Here the CDR3 DNA reads TGCAGTGCTAGTGTTCAGGGAGGGCATGGCTACACCTTC. It codes for CSASVQGGHGYTF.

This clone was found once. The chain joins TRBV7-6 to TRBJ1-1, with 10 bases aligning to TRBD1. Germline lookup yields CDR1 SGHVS and CDR2 FNYEAQ. The CDR3 sequence is 14 residues long. With 5 bases clipped from V and 7 bases from J, the junction kept 7 bases outside the gene matches. For the CDR3, the DNA is TGTGCCAGCAGCCAAGGGACAGGGGTGGGTGAAGCTTTCTTT. Translating gives CASSQGTGVGEAFF.

This chain links TRBV11-2 with TRBJ2-5; 11 bases line up with TRBD2. J lost 2 bases, V lost 4 bases, and 6 bases had no gene match. The germline V gene has CDR1 SGHAT and CDR2 FQNNGV. The length of the CDR3 is 16 residues. The CDR3 sequence: CASSWNSGGVQETQYF. Here the CDR3 DNA reads TGTGCCAGCAGCTGGAATAGCGGGGGGGTGCAAGAGACCCAGTACTTC.

The chain uses TRBV4-2 and TRBJ2-1; 7 bases map to TRBD2. The CDR3 consists of 17 residues. Looked up from germline, CDR1 is LGHNA and CDR2 is YNFKEQ. J lost 1 base, V lost 3 bases, and 9 bases had no gene match. This chain's CDR3 is CASSHGAPAGSYNEQFF. CDR3 sequence (DNA): TGTGCCAGCAGCCATGGCGCCCCAGCGGGGTCCTACAATGAGCAGTTCTTC.

The V gene is TRBV13, the J gene TRBJ1-1, with D possibly being TRBD1 (6 bases). The ends were cut back, 4 bases at V and 4 bases at J, with 10 bases in the middle. Germline V gene lookup returns CDR1 PRHDT and CDR2 FYEKMQ (reference sequence). CDR3 length equals 13 residues. The CDR3 DNA sequence: TGTGCCAGCAGCTCTCAGGGGATCACTGAAGCTTTCTTT. It specifies CASSSQGITEAFF.

This clone was observed at least ten times. The V gene is TRBV14, the J gene TRBJ1-2; TRBD1 aligns across 8 bases. V gave up 5 bases and J gave up 7 bases; unmatched junction bases: 9. Germline V gene data show CDR1 as SGHDN and CDR2 as FVKESK. The CDR3 length is 14 residues. In DNA form, the CDR3 reads TGTGCCAGCAGCACCGACACAGGGGGGATTGGCTACACCTTC. It codes for CASSTDTGGIGYTF.

The chain couples TRBV5-4 to TRBJ1-2, with D perhaps matching TRBD1 (5 bases). Trimming pared 6 bases from V and 3 bases from J, leaving 15 bases between. CDR3 length equals 14 residues. CDR1 is SGHNT, CDR2 YYREEE, per germline (reference sequence). The CDR3 region is CASTPGGADYGYTF. CDR3 nucleotide sequence: TGTGCCAGCACCCCGGGAGGGGCGGACTATGGCTACACCTTC.

The chain carries TRBV20-1 and TRBJ2-5; D perhaps matches TRBD2 (5 bases). V was pared by 5 bases and J by 7 bases, with 8 bases between. The CDR3 extends over 10 amino acids. Germline loops: CDR1 DFQATT, CDR2 SNEGSKA (reference sequence). The CDR3 sequence: CSAPEGTQYF. The CDR3, as DNA: TGCAGTGCTCCAGAGGGGACCCAGTACTTC.

The table lists this clone with a few counts. The chain has TRBV28 and TRBJ2-2; D gene ambiguous. There are 12 residues in the CDR3. V was shortened by 7 bases and J by 0 bases, with 3 bases between the two germline ends. Germline values: CDR1 MDHEN, CDR2 SYDVKM. The CDR3 reads CASTANTGELFF. In nucleotides, the CDR3 is TGTGCCAGCACCGCGAACACCGGGGAGCTGTTTTTT.

This chain joins TRBV7-3 and TRBJ2-3, with 10 bases aligning to TRBD2. J was trimmed by 4 bases and V by 3 bases; bases with no gene match: 4. Germline assignment: CDR1 SGHTA and CDR2 FQGTGA. The CDR3 covers 15 residues. This CDR3 reads CASSFSGGEADTQYF. The CDR3 nucleotides read TGTGCCAGCAGCTTCAGCGGGGGGGAGGCAGATACGCAGTATTTT.

The rearrangement joins TRBV11-3 to TRBJ1-5, with no clear D. V shed 0 bases and J shed 2 bases, with 17 bases lying between them. CDR1 SGHNT and CDR2 YENEEA come from the germline V gene. This CDR3 has 18 amino acids. The CDR3 coding sequence is TGTGCCAGCAGCTTAGATAACTCCCGGGAGATAGGCAATCAGCCCCAGCATTTT. Its translation: CASSLDNSREIGNQPQHF.

The rearrangement joins TRBV19 to TRBJ1-4, with 8 bases that match TRBD1. Germline CDR1 reads LNHDA; CDR2 reads SQIVND (reference sequence). The CDR3 is made up of 12 amino acids. J lost 14 bases, V lost 4 bases, and 6 bases had no gene match. This CDR3 reads CASSRRQGPLFF. The CDR3 nucleotides read TGTGCCAGTAGTAGGAGACAGGGGCCGCTGTTTTTT.

V usage is TRBV7-2 and J usage is TRBJ1-1, with D tentatively TRBD1 (5 bases). V was pared by 7 bases and J by 0 bases, with 18 bases between. In germline, CDR1 is SGHTA, CDR2 FQGNSA. This CDR3 is built from 16 residues. CDR3 DNA sequence: TGTGCCAGCACCCTAAGGGCAGGGAACATGAACACTGAAGCTTTCTTT. The encoded protein is CASTLRAGNMNTEAFF.

This clone has more than one count but fewer than ten. The chain links TRBV9 to TRBJ1-6; a weak D match, TRBD1 (6 bases). Germline CDR1 SGDLS, CDR2 YYNGEE. The V gene lost 0 bases and the J gene lost 5 bases, with 6 bases spanning the gap. There are 14 residues in the CDR3. The CDR3 protein is CASSVGTDNSPLHF. Here the CDR3 DNA reads TGTGCCAGCAGCGTAGGGACAGATAATTCACCCCTCCACTTT.

The rearrangement uses TRBV19 and TRBJ1-6; TRBD1 matches at 8 bases. The germline gives CDR1 LNHDA, CDR2 SQIVND (reference sequence). Trimming at V came to 7 bases and at J to 13 bases, leaving 12 bases not matched to a gene. The CDR3 contains 14 residues. The CDR3 DNA follows: TGTGCCAGTAAAGCGGGTGTGACAGGGGTCCCCCTCCACTTT. Protein: CASKAGVTGVPLHF. The full variable domain, with the rest looked up from reference TRBV19 and TRBJ1-6, is DGGITQSPKYLFRKEGQNVTLSCEQNLNHDAMYWYRQDPGQGLRLIYYSQIVNDFQKGDIAEGYSVSREKKESFPLTVTSAQKNPTAFYLCASKAGVTGVPLHFGNGTRLTVT.

The V and J genes are TRBV13 and TRBJ2-7; tentative D call: TRBD1 (6 bases). Germline CDR1 is PRHDT and CDR2 is FYEKMQ (reference sequence). The CDR3 covers 13 residues. Trimming cost V 5 bases and J 2 bases, with 10 bases left between them. CDR3 in amino acids: CASSLRGTYEQYF. In DNA form, the CDR3 reads TGTGCCAGCAGCCTCAGGGGAACCTACGAGCAGTACTTC.

The genes are TRBV7-9 and TRBJ1-1; TRBD1 matches at 7 bases. This CDR3 spans 17 amino acids. V lost 5 bases and J lost 1; bases outside the gene matches: 13. The V gene's germline CDR1 is SEHNR and CDR2 FQNEAQ (reference sequence). The CDR3 protein is CASSPRGQSLGNTEAFF. The CDR3 DNA reads TGTGCCAGCAGCCCAAGGGGACAGTCCTTAGGGAACACTGAAGCTTTCTTT.